The 31 T cell receptor beta chains reported below all come from one sample, sequenced in a study of blood T cell repertoires in COVID-19. Produced via immunoSEQ multiplex PCR; TCRdb's table is partial and in-frame only. The sample lists about 140,000 clones, more than 60% occurring once. The sequenced sample was peripheral blood. Every receptor here comes from a man between 45 and 60 years old with acute or convalescent COVID-19.

This clone showed up many times. The rearrangement links TRBV3-1 (or the pseudogene TRBV3-2) to TRBJ2-3, with D possibly matching TRBD2 (6 bases). This CDR3 has 17 amino acids. CDR1 and CDR2 from the germline V gene are LGHDT and YNNKEL (reference sequence). With 0 bases removed from V and 0 bases from J, the gap between germline ends came to 13 bases. This CDR3 is CASSQDVSRGSTDTQYF. The CDR3 nucleotides read TGTGCCAGCAGCCAAGATGTTTCGCGGGGAAGCACAGATACGCAGTATTTT.

Only one count was recorded for this clone. This chain connects TRBV23-1 to TRBJ2-7; D is unclear. TRBV23-1 is reported as an ORF; its role is uncertain. This CDR3 is 11 amino acids long. V gave up 2 bases and J gave up 12 bases, with 11 bases separating them. The CDR3 sequence is CASSQRSRRYV. DNA of the CDR3: TGCGCCAGCAGTCAAAGGTCTAGGAGGTACGTC.

In this sample, this clone turned up a few times. This rearrangement joins TRBV10-1 to TRBJ2-1; possibly TRBD2 for D (6 bases). Per germline, CDR1 WNHNN and CDR2 SYGVQD (reference sequence). V gave up 2 bases and J gave up 8 bases, with 16 bases separating them. This CDR3 contains 15 residues. The CDR3 nucleotides read TGCGCCAGCAGTGAGGTGGGGGGTTTTGACGATGAGCAGTTCTTC. Translated, it gives CASSEVGGFDDEQFF.

The genes are TRBV18 and TRBJ1-5; 9 bases are a match to TRBD1. V lost 2 bases to trimming and J lost 1 base; unmatched junction nucleotides: 6. The length of the CDR3 is 17 residues. The V gene's germline CDR1 is KGHSH and CDR2 LQKENI. This CDR3 is CASSPGTGFRSNQPQHF. The CDR3 nucleotides are TGTGCCAGCTCACCAGGGACAGGGTTCAGGAGCAATCAGCCCCAGCATTTT.

This clone has a single count. The chain couples TRBV7-2 to TRBJ1-5; no clear D gene. V dropped 1 base and J dropped 7 bases, with 8 bases sitting between them. This CDR3 comprises 13 residues. Germline V gene lookup returns CDR1 SGHTA and CDR2 FQGNSA. The CDR3 nucleotides are TGTGCCAGCAGCTTAGACGAGGGACAGCCCCAGCATTTT. Its translation is CASSLDEGQPQHF.

The CDR3 here is CASSLDDGNTIYF. The CDR3 nucleotides are TGTGCCAGCAGCTTGGACGACGGGAACACCATATATTTT. This chain links TRBV5-6 with TRBJ1-3; the D is unclear. Germline V gives CDR1 SGHDT, CDR2 YYEEEE. The CDR3 spans 13 residues. The ends were cut back, 0 bases at V and 7 bases at J, with 8 bases in the middle.

The chain is built from TRBV23-1 and TRBJ2-2, with 7 bases fitting TRBD2. TRBV23-1 is given ORF status, its function remaining uncertain. This CDR3 spans 19 amino acids. The V and J ends lost 1 base and 4 bases, in that order; junction bases with no gene match: 15. Here the CDR3 reads CASSQLRREGGCGTGELFF. The CDR3 DNA reads TGCGCCAGCAGTCAATTACGCAGGGAGGGTGGTTGCGGCACCGGGGAGCTGTTTTTT.

J is TRBJ1-6 and V is TRBV23-1; D is unclear. TRBV23-1 has ORF status, its function being uncertain. Trimming removed 6 bases from V and 10 bases from J, with 25 bases in between. The CDR3 spans 17 residues. CDR3 bases: TGCGCCAGCAGCCCTCCGAGGACCGGGCCGGGGAGGTCACCCCTCCACTTT. Protein sequence: CASSPPRTGPGRSPLHF.

This clone has only one observation. The chain joins TRBV28 to TRBJ1-2; possibly TRBD1 for D (5 bases). The CDR3 length is 11 residues. V shed 7 bases and J shed 2 bases, with 5 bases lying between them. Per the germline V gene, CDR1 is MDHEN and CDR2 is SYDVKM. CDR3 sequence: CASKGNYGYTF. In DNA form, the CDR3 reads TGTGCCAGCAAGGGGAACTATGGCTACACCTTC.

This clone was seen a few times. The V gene is TRBV10-3, the J gene TRBJ2-3, with 7 bases identical to TRBD1. This CDR3 has 16 amino acids. Per the germline V gene, CDR1 is ENHRY and CDR2 is SYGVKD. After removal of 7 bases from V and 1 base from J, the junction contained 11 bases not matched to a gene. CDR3 bases: TGTGCCATCATGCAAGGGGGCCTTGATCGCACAGATACGCAGTATTTT. Translating gives CAIMQGGLDRTDTQYF.

The chain combines TRBV3-1 (or the pseudogene TRBV3-2) with TRBJ1-2; no clear D. In germline, CDR1 is LGHDT, CDR2 YNNKEL (reference sequence). Trimming removed 4 bases from V and 2 bases from J, with 2 bases in between. The CDR3 runs 11 residues. The CDR3 coding sequence is TGTGCCAGCAGCCTAAACTATGGCTACACCTTC. This encodes CASSLNYGYTF.

This clone was seen once. The chain carries TRBV5-8 and TRBJ2-7; possibly TRBD1 for D (6 bases). Germline lookup yields CDR1 SGHTS and CDR2 YDEGEE. The CDR3 covers 14 residues. V gave up 2 bases and J gave up 0 bases, with 9 bases separating them. The CDR3 DNA sequence: TGTGCCAGCAGCTTCGGACAGTCCTCCTACGAGCAGTACGTC. It is translated as CASSFGQSSYEQYV.

This clone turned up a few times. This sequence joins TRBV10-1 and TRBJ1-2; D is unclear. V lost 7 bases, J lost 4 bases, and 10 bases lay in between. This CDR3 has 12 amino acids. Germline assignment: CDR1 WNHNN and CDR2 SYGVQD (reference sequence). The CDR3 protein is CASIDYTYGYTF. CDR3 in DNA: TGCGCCAGCATCGACTATACCTATGGCTACACCTTC.

CDR3 sequence reads: CASSNLGQRISTDTQYF. The CDR3 DNA is TGTGCCAGCAGCAACCTGGGACAAAGAATAAGCACAGATACGCAGTATTTT. The chain uses TRBV21-1 and TRBJ2-3; TRBD1 is taken as the D call from the table, unchecked against the DNA. TRBV21-1 is a listed pseudogene. The CDR3 covers 17 residues.

The gene calls are TRBV28 and TRBJ2-6; D may be TRBD2 (5 bases). V lost 2 bases and J lost 2, with 7 bases in between. Germline V gene data show CDR1 as MDHEN and CDR2 as SYDVKM. The length of the CDR3 is 15 residues. Written as DNA, the CDR3 is TGTGCCAGCAGTTTAGCCGGGACTGGGGCCAACGTCCTGACTTTC. Its protein product is CASSLAGTGANVLTF. Full variable domain (remainder filled in from reference TRBV28 and TRBJ2-6): DVKVTQSSRYLVKRTGEKVFLECVQDMDHENMFWYRQDPGLGLRLIYFSYDVKMKEKGDIPEGYSVSREKKERFSLILESASTNQTSMYLCASSLAGTGANVLTFGAGSRLTVL.

The V gene is TRBV6-4, the J gene TRBJ2-3, with TRBD2 matching over 12 bases. Trimming removed 4 bases from V and 1 base from J; junction bases left unmatched: 9. Germline CDR1 is MRHNA and CDR2 is SNTAGT. The CDR3 extends over 18 amino acids. Here the CDR3 DNA reads TGTGCCAGCAGTGTCGCTAGCGGGGGGGCAGGCGGCACAGATACGCAGTATTTT. It translates to CASSVASGGAGGTDTQYF.

This sequence joins TRBV21-1 and TRBJ2-1; the table's TRBD1 call for D was not verified on the DNA. TRBV21-1 is given as a pseudogene. The CDR3 extends over 17 amino acids. CDR3 nucleotides: TGTGCCAGCAGCAAAGAAGCGCCCGGGACAGGGTACAATGAGCAGTTCTTC. This sequence encodes CASSKEAPGTGYNEQFF.

CDR3 amino acids: CASSYGGGPYNEQFF. The CDR3 DNA sequence: TGTGCCAGCTCCTACGGGGGGGGACCCTACAATGAGCAGTTCTTC. The chain links TRBV18 to TRBJ2-1; 8 bases are a match to TRBD2. Losses at the gene ends were 6 bases for V and 2 bases for J; bases not matched to a gene: 6. Germline V gene sequence: CDR1 KGHSH, CDR2 LQKENI. The CDR3 spans 15 residues.

The chain couples TRBV15 to TRBJ1-1; no clear D gene. CDR1 is LNHNV, CDR2 YYDKDF, per germline (reference sequence). CDR3 length: 15 amino acids. Between the trimmed V and J ends, which lost 3 bases and 1 base, there was a span of 12 bases. CDR3 region: CATSSQRAANTEAFF. As DNA, the CDR3 is TGTGCCACCAGCAGTCAGAGGGCGGCGAACACTGAAGCTTTCTTT.

The chain links TRBV11-2 to TRBJ2-5; 13 positions agree with TRBD2. Per the germline V gene, CDR1 is SGHAT and CDR2 is FQNNGV. The CDR3 spans 17 residues. Trimming at V came to 3 bases and at J to 5 bases, leaving 9 bases not matched to a gene. CDR3 loop: CASSLGTSGDIGETQYF. For the CDR3, the DNA is TGTGCCAGCAGCTTGGGGACTAGCGGGGACATAGGGGAGACCCAGTACTTC.

This clone turned up a few times. The V gene is TRBV13, the J gene TRBJ1-2; 10 bases agree with TRBD1. Germline V gives CDR1 PRHDT, CDR2 FYEKMQ (reference sequence). There are 15 residues in the CDR3. V lost 2 bases and J lost 2; bases outside the gene matches: 2. CDR3 in DNA: TGTGCCAGCAGCTTACCGGGACAGGGGAACTATGGCTACACCTTC. Translation gives CASSLPGQGNYGYTF.

This clone has only a few counts. The chain carries TRBV6-6 and TRBJ1-5; the match to TRBD1 covers 8 bases. Germline V CDR1 and CDR2: MNHNY, SVGAGI (reference sequence). The V segment lost 8 bases and the J segment 6 bases; nucleotides outside the gene matches: 12. This CDR3 is 15 amino acids long. For the CDR3, the DNA is TGTGCCAGCGGTAGGAGTACAGGGGGGGGTCAGCCCCAGCATTTT. This sequence encodes CASGRSTGGGQPQHF.

This clone was seen a handful of times. The rearrangement uses TRBV29-1 and TRBJ1-1; 10 bases match TRBD1. V was pared by 6 bases and J by 3 bases, with 7 bases of the junction left unmatched. The CDR3 is 14 residues long. Germline CDR1 SQVTM, CDR2 ANQGSEA. Written as DNA, the CDR3 is TGCAGCGTCTCCCACGGACAGGGGGACACTGAAGCTTTCTTT. It yields the protein CSVSHGQGDTEAFF.

The V call is TRBV11-2, the J call TRBJ2-1; 7 nucleotides match TRBD1. In germline, CDR1 is SGHAT, CDR2 FQNNGV. V lost 1 base to trimming and J lost 4 bases; unmatched junction nucleotides: 4. This CDR3 has 15 amino acids. CDR3 in amino acids: CASSLAGQPYNEQFF. DNA of the CDR3: TGTGCCAGCAGCTTAGCGGGACAGCCTTACAATGAGCAGTTCTTC.

The V gene is TRBV30, the J gene TRBJ1-2, with 7 bases matching TRBD1. The CDR3 consists of 13 residues. Germline V gene data show CDR1 as GTSNPN and CDR2 as SVGIG (reference sequence). V trimming: 1 base; J trimming: 3 bases; junction bases outside the gene matches: 2. The CDR3 DNA reads as TGTGCCTGGAGTGCAACAGGGGACTATGGCTACACCTTC. Translating it yields CAWSATGDYGYTF.

This chain connects TRBV19 to TRBJ2-1; 8 nucleotides agree with TRBD2. The CDR3 spans 15 residues. Germline CDR1 is LNHDA and CDR2 is SQIVND (reference sequence). The V segment lost 6 bases and the J segment 5 bases; nucleotides outside the gene matches: 9. The CDR3 nucleotides read TGTGCCAGTAGCTATTACGGGGGGGCGGACAATGAGCAGTTCTTC. Translating gives CASSYYGGADNEQFF.

The chain recombines TRBV5-1 with TRBJ1-4; D is ambiguous. The V and J ends lost 4 bases and 5 bases respectively, with 15 bases between them. CDR1 and CDR2 from the germline V gene are SGHRS and YFSETQ. The CDR3 is made up of 15 amino acids. CDR3 in DNA: TGCGCCAGCAGCCCTGGCCTGCAGTTGAATGAAAAACTGTTTTTT. Translating it yields CASSPGLQLNEKLFF.

V usage is TRBV24-1 and J usage is TRBJ2-5; 11 bases align to TRBD2. The CDR3 totals 16 residues. Germline CDR1 reads KGHDR; CDR2 reads SFDVKD. V was clipped by 4 bases and J by 5 bases; unmatched bases: 8. CDR3 nucleotide sequence: TGTGCCACCAGTGACCCAATAGCGGGGGGGCGGGAGACCCAGTACTTC. Protein product: CATSDPIAGGRETQYF.

The V and J genes are TRBV11-2 and TRBJ1-1, with 7 bases aligning to TRBD1. The V gene's germline CDR1 is SGHAT and CDR2 FQNNGV. This CDR3 is built from 13 residues. J was trimmed by 6 bases and V by 5 bases; bases with no gene match: 6. CDR3 in DNA: TGTGCCAGCAGCGTCGACAGGGTCTCTGAAGCTTTCTTT. Protein product: CASSVDRVSEAFF.

The rearrangement joins TRBV18 to TRBJ1-1; no clear D. The CDR3 runs 15 residues. In germline, CDR1 is KGHSH, CDR2 LQKENI. V lost 6 bases to trimming and J lost 5 bases, with 19 bases between them. The CDR3 sequence: CASSQAWHLATEAFF. The CDR3 region has the DNA TGTGCCAGCTCGCAGGCCTGGCACCTCGCAACTGAAGCTTTCTTT.

V usage is TRBV29-1 and J usage is TRBJ1-2, with a tentative D call TRBD1 (6 bases). The V and J ends lost 6 bases and 8 bases respectively, with 16 bases between them. Germline V gene sequence: CDR1 SQVTM, CDR2 ANQGSEA. The CDR3 totals 12 residues. The CDR3 loop is CSVGDTVRGYTF. The CDR3 nucleotides are TGCAGCGTGGGGGACACCGTAAGGGGCTACACCTTC.